The clone carrying this TCR beta chain came up many times. Antigen unknown. The sample comes from a study of molecular identifiers for immune sequencing clone quantification. Naive CD8 sequencing libraries were generated from around 20,000 to 1,000,000 sorted cells, with 10%, 30% or 50% RNA as input. Sorting was used to obtain naive CD8 T cells (CD8+CD4-CCR7+CD45RA+). The study, taken as a whole, reports: More than 99% of effector molecules, versus under 1% of naive-cell molecules, belonged to clones above 20 RNA copies.

As previously described, bulk TCR libraries were made using listed TCR primers. TCRdb used MiXCR to reprocess the PCR reads, holding one entry per CDR3 protein. In the table there are about 640,000 distinct CDR3 sequences, approximately 20% of which are singletons. CDR1 and CDR2 from the germline V gene are SGHTA and FQGNSA. This CDR3 is built from 13 residues. Trimming took 0 bases from V and 8 from J, leaving 8 bases between them. This TCR was sampled from a human donor in good health. Some libraries in this study had Jurkat cell RNA spiked in. This rearrangement joins TRBV7-2 to TRBJ2-1; D gene ambiguous. The sequencing input was naive CD8+ T cells from blood, with Jurkat cell RNA spiked in. Subset of the sample: FACS-sorted CD8+CD4-CCR7+CD45RA+ naive T cells. Here the CDR3 reads CASSLARWDEQFF. CDR3 nucleotide sequence: TGTGCCAGCAGCTTAGCCCGGTGGGATGAGCAGTTCTTC.